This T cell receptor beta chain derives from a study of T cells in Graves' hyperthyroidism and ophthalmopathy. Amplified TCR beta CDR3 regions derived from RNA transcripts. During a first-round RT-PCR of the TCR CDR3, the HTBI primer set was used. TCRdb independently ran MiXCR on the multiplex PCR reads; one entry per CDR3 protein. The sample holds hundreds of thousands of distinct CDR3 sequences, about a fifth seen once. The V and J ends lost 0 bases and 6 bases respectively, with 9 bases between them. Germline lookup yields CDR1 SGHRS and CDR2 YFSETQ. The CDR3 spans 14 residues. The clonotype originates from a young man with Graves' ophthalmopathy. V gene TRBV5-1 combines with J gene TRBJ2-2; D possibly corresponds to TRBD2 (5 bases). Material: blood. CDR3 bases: TGCGCCAGCAGCTTGGCTCCGGGGTCCGGGGAGCTGTTTTTT. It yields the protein CASSLAPGSGELFF. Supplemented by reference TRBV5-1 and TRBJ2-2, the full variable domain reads KAGVTQTPRYLIKTRGQQVTLSCSPISGHRSVSWYQQTPGQGLQFLFEYFSETQRNKGNFPGRFSGRQFSNSRSEMNVSTLELGDSALYLCASSLAPGSGELFFGEGSRLTVL.